These 15 T cell receptor beta chains were sequenced from one sample in a study of response to subunit inactivated influenza vaccine. TCRdb ran MiXCR on the RT-PCR reads and lists one entry per CDR3 protein. The sample yields 610,000 or so distinct CDR3 sequences, roughly 15% seen once. The sequenced sample was PBMCs from blood, obtained 11 to 12 days after vaccination. These receptors came from a man aged 50-60 years who received an inactivated influenza vaccine.

V and J are TRBV6-2 or TRBV6-3 and TRBJ2-7, with TRBD1 as a possible D gene (5 bases). Trimming removed 4 bases from V and 6 bases from J, with 16 bases in between. Looked up from germline, CDR1 is MNHEY and CDR2 is SVGEGT. This CDR3 is built from 14 residues. The CDR3 nucleotides read TGTGCCAGCAGTTCCAGGGTGGGCCCCGCCGAGCAGTACTTC. Translation: CASSSRVGPAEQYF.

This clonotype has more than one count but fewer than ten. The chain is built from TRBV11-3 and TRBJ2-2; D remains unclear. The V end was cut by 5 bases, the J end by 3 bases, with 16 bases between. CDR3 length equals 16 residues. CDR1 is SGHNT, CDR2 YENEEA, per germline. In DNA, the CDR3 is TGTGCCAGCAGCGTCGCCCGCCCAGGTTACACCGGGGAGCTGTTTTTT. Protein sequence: CASSVARPGYTGELFF.

This clonotype has just a few counts. CDR3 bases: TGTGCCAGCAGTTTTCAGGGATTGGCAGAGACCCAGTACTTC. It is translated as CASSFQGLAETQYF. The genes are TRBV28 and TRBJ2-5; a weak D match, TRBD1 (5 bases). Germline CDR1 and CDR2: MDHEN and SYDVKM. The CDR3 contains 14 residues. With 3 bases removed from V and 4 bases from J, the gap between germline ends came to 12 bases.

As concerns this clonotype: An end of the junction differs from the germline gene, which may be a read error. V is TRBV6-5 and J is TRBJ2-5; D is undetermined. Germline assignment: CDR1 MNHEY and CDR2 SVGAGI. This CDR3 contains 12 residues. CDR3 nucleotide sequence: TGTGCCAGCAGTCACTCGCCAGAGACCCAGTACTTC. Translation gives CASSHSPETQYF.

This clonotype was counted at least ten times. The chain has TRBV12-3 or TRBV12-4 and TRBJ2-7; possibly TRBD2 for D (6 bases). This CDR3 comprises 14 residues. V dropped 8 bases and J dropped 0 bases, with 14 bases sitting between them. The CDR3 DNA sequence: TGTGCCAGCTCCCGAGCGGGTCCCTCCTACGAGCAGTACTTC. Amino acid sequence: CASSRAGPSYEQYF.

In this sample, this clonotype turned up a few times. The chain combines TRBV9 with TRBJ1-5, with no clear D. With 0 bases removed from V and 4 bases from J, the gap between germline ends came to 11 bases. The CDR3 is made up of 15 amino acids. Germline CDR1 and CDR2: SGDLS and YYNGEE. CDR3 loop: CASSVGSEPNQPQHF. The CDR3 DNA sequence: TGTGCCAGCAGCGTAGGATCAGAACCTAATCAGCCCCAGCATTTT.

Turning to this clonotype: A much bigger clone sits one base away, suggesting this may be a read error. The V gene is TRBV7-2, the J gene TRBJ2-4; D is unresolved. The CDR3 totals 12 residues. The germline V gene has CDR1 SGHTA and CDR2 FQGNSA. Trimming removed 1 base at V and 8 bases at J, with 6 bases between. CDR3 loop: CASSLEVDIQYF. The CDR3 DNA sequence: TGTGCCAGCAGCTTAGAAGTAGACATTCAGTACTTC.

This clonotype was seen many times. The chain is built from TRBV24-1 and TRBJ2-7; 9 nucleotides match TRBD1. With 4 bases clipped from V and 3 bases from J, the junction kept 6 bases outside the gene matches. The germline V gene has CDR1 KGHDR and CDR2 SFDVKD. The CDR3 extends over 15 amino acids. This CDR3 is CATSDPGTGNYEQYF. In DNA, the CDR3 is TGTGCCACCAGTGACCCCGGGACAGGGAACTACGAGCAGTACTTC.

This clonotype has only a few counts. The CDR3 spells CASSQMGALQGNGYTF. The CDR3 DNA reads TGTGCCAGCAGCCAGATGGGCGCCCTACAGGGAAATGGCTACACCTTC. J is TRBJ1-2 and V is TRBV12-3 or TRBV12-4, with D possibly matching TRBD1 (6 bases). Trimming removed 6 bases at V and 6 bases at J, with 23 bases between. The CDR3 is made up of 16 amino acids.

This clonotype was counted only a few times. The chain links TRBV11-1 to TRBJ2-1; 10 positions match TRBD2. The CDR3 has 16 amino acids. V trimming: 6 bases; J trimming: 7 bases; junction bases outside the gene matches: 12. The germline V gene has CDR1 SGHAT and CDR2 FQDESV (reference sequence). The CDR3 bases are TGTGCCAGCAGTCCTTTTCTAGCGGGAGTGGGGAATGAGCAGTTCTTC. Translated: CASSPFLAGVGNEQFF.

V is TRBV19 and J is TRBJ2-1; the match to TRBD1 covers 11 bases. The junction had 4 bases not matched to a gene; V was cut back by 3 bases and J by 0 bases. The V gene's germline CDR1 is LNHDA and CDR2 SQIVND (reference sequence). The CDR3 spans 17 residues. As DNA, the CDR3 is TGTGCCAGTAGTATCGGGACAGGGGGTGGCTCCTACAATGAGCAGTTCTTC. Translation gives CASSIGTGGGSYNEQFF. The full variable domain, in which reference TRBV19 and TRBJ2-1 provide the parts outside the CDR3, is DGGITQSPKYLFRKEGQNVTLSCEQNLNHDAMYWYRQDPGQGLRLIYYSQIVNDFQKGDIAEGYSVSREKKESFPLTVTSAQKNPTAFYLCASSIGTGGGSYNEQFFGPGTRLTVL.

There are a few counts of this clonotype. V is TRBV4-3 and J is TRBJ1-6, with D uncertain. The CDR3 totals 14 residues. CDR1 and CDR2 from the germline V gene are LGHNA and YSLEER. V shed 0 bases and J shed 8 bases, with 8 bases lying between them. The CDR3 region has the DNA TGCGCCAGCAGCCAAGATCGGACTTATTCACCCCTCCACTTT. Amino acid sequence: CASSQDRTYSPLHF.

The gene calls are TRBV11-2 and TRBJ2-3; D gene ambiguous. The CDR3 consists of 15 residues. Per germline, CDR1 SGHAT and CDR2 FQNNGV. V lost 7 bases and J 3 bases, leaving 17 bases between the germline ends. The CDR3 nucleotides are TGTGCCAGCACCTCATTGGGCCCGCTTACAGATACGCAGTATTTT. The encoded protein is CASTSLGPLTDTQYF.

This clonotype was observed many times. The chain links TRBV10-3 to TRBJ2-5; TRBD1 agrees at 10 bases. Germline V gene data show CDR1 as ENHRY and CDR2 as SYGVKD. The J segment lost 3 bases and the V segment lost 4 bases, leaving 2 bases of the junction unmatched. The CDR3 sequence is 14 residues long. The CDR3 bases are TGTGCCATCAGTGCCGGGACAGGGGAAGAGACCCAGTACTTC. It encodes CAISAGTGEETQYF.

This chain uses TRBV12-3 or TRBV12-4 with TRBJ1-1; 9 bases line up with TRBD1. Trimming took 4 bases from V and 6 from J; bases not matched to a gene: 3. The CDR3 consists of 13 residues. The chain's CDR3 is CASSSDRGAEAFF. CDR3 bases: TGTGCCAGCAGTTCCGACAGGGGGGCTGAAGCTTTCTTT.